A selection of T cell receptor beta chains follows, all from one sample in a study of early stage breast cancer tumors. TCRdb keeps only in-frame clones here, not all; method: immunoSEQ multiplex PCR. The table shows fewer than 80,000 clones, with about 85% occurring only once. The sample was blood. Every receptor here comes from a person in their 40s with breast cancer. Both conserved end residues are part of each CDR3. The order of the fields is clone size, D gene, V gene, J gene, CDR3 protein, CDR3 DNA. D genes are given only for firm matches. Size is stated for part of the rows, as once, few or many counts, or as a class when the clone is expanded.

abundance: -
d_gene: -
v_gene: TRBV6-5
j_gene: TRBJ1-3
CDR3aa: CASSYSRGPSGNTIYF
CDR3nt: TGTGCCAGCAGTTACTCGAGGGGTCCCTCTGGAAACACCATATATTTT

abundance: -
d_gene: TRBD1
v_gene: TRBV30
j_gene: TRBJ1-2
CDR3aa: CAWSDGTGYGYTF
CDR3nt: TGTGCCTGGAGTGATGGGACAGGGTATGGCTACACCTTC

abundance: -
d_gene: TRBD2
v_gene: TRBV27
j_gene: TRBJ2-1
CDR3aa: CASSLSLAGGTHEQFF
CDR3nt: TGTGCCAGCAGTTTAAGCCTTGCGGGAGGAACCCATGAGCAGTTCTTC

abundance: -
d_gene: TRBD1
v_gene: TRBV6-1
j_gene: TRBJ2-7
CDR3aa: CALGQGAYEQYF
CDR3nt: TGTGCACTGGGACAGGGGGCTTACGAGCAGTACTTC

abundance: -
d_gene: -
v_gene: TRBV4-1
j_gene: TRBJ1-4
CDR3aa: CASSLRRGSNEKLFF
CDR3nt: TGCGCCAGCAGCCTAAGACGGGGTTCCAATGAAAAACTGTTTTTT

abundance: -
d_gene: TRBD1
v_gene: TRBV6-5
j_gene: TRBJ2-1
CDR3aa: CASRRGQGAYNEQFF
CDR3nt: TGTGCCAGCAGGCGGGGACAGGGGGCCTACAATGAGCAGTTCTTC

abundance: -
d_gene: -
v_gene: TRBV6-4
j_gene: TRBJ2-7
CDR3aa: CASSEGPWGEQYF
CDR3nt: TGTGCCAGCAGTGAAGGGCCTTGGGGGGAGCAGTACTTC

abundance: -
d_gene: -
v_gene: TRBV5-4
j_gene: TRBJ2-6
CDR3aa: CASSPDVSGANVLTF
CDR3nt: TGTGCCAGCAGCCCAGATGTTTCTGGGGCCAACGTCCTGACTTTC

abundance: -
d_gene: TRBD1
v_gene: TRBV5-1
j_gene: TRBJ1-1
CDR3aa: CASSSRQGASTEAFF
CDR3nt: TGCGCCAGCAGCTCCCGACAGGGGGCGTCCACTGAAGCTTTCTTT

abundance: once
d_gene: TRBD1
v_gene: TRBV5-6
j_gene: TRBJ1-5
CDR3aa: CASSSTRQGDRIQPQHF
CDR3nt: TGTGCCAGCAGCTCTACCCGACAGGGCGATCGCATTCAGCCCCAGCATTTT

abundance: -
d_gene: -
v_gene: TRBV7-2
j_gene: TRBJ2-7
CDR3aa: CASSFAGPDEQYF
CDR3nt: TGTGCCAGCAGCTTTGCCGGGCCGGACGAGCAGTACTTC

abundance: few
d_gene: -
v_gene: TRBV10-2
j_gene: TRBJ1-2
CDR3aa: CASSPGQLSGYTF
CDR3nt: TGCGCCAGCAGTCCGGGACAACTAAGTGGCTACACCTTC

abundance: -
d_gene: -
v_gene: TRBV5-4
j_gene: TRBJ1-1
CDR3aa: CASSLKGVAGAFF
CDR3nt: TGTGCCAGCAGCTTGAAGGGAGTTGCGGGAGCTTTCTTT

abundance: -
d_gene: -
v_gene: TRBV18
j_gene: TRBJ2-3
CDR3aa: CASSPPVTDTQYF
CDR3nt: TGTGCCAGCTCACCACCCGTCACAGATACGCAGTATTTT

abundance: -
d_gene: -
v_gene: TRBV5-4
j_gene: TRBJ2-1
CDR3aa: CASSLDRAAHNEQFF
CDR3nt: TGTGCCAGCAGCTTGGACAGGGCGGCCCACAATGAGCAGTTCTTC

abundance: -
d_gene: -
v_gene: TRBV27
j_gene: TRBJ2-1
CDR3aa: CASSGGSSYNEQFF
CDR3nt: TGTGCCAGCAGCGGCGGAAGCTCCTACAATGAGCAGTTCTTC

abundance: -
d_gene: TRBD2
v_gene: TRBV11-2
j_gene: TRBJ2-3
CDR3aa: CASSRTSGDTQYF
CDR3nt: TGTGCCAGCAGCCGGACTAGCGGAGATACGCAGTATTTT

abundance: -
d_gene: -
v_gene: TRBV30
j_gene: TRBJ1-2
CDR3aa: CAWIPRNYGYTF
CDR3nt: TGTGCCTGGATACCGCGAAACTATGGCTACACCTTC

abundance: few
d_gene: TRBD1
v_gene: TRBV27
j_gene: TRBJ1-5
CDR3aa: CASRSGTASNQPQHF
CDR3nt: TGTGCCAGCAGATCCGGGACAGCGAGCAATCAGCCCCAGCATTTT

abundance: -
d_gene: TRBD2
v_gene: TRBV4-2
j_gene: TRBJ2-7
CDR3aa: CASSQNLAGNAYEQYF
CDR3nt: TGTGCCAGCAGCCAAAATCTAGCGGGCAATGCCTACGAGCAGTACTTC